Listed below are T cell receptor beta chains from one sample, sequenced in a study of blood T cells in healthy people across ages. TCRdb reprocessed the 5' RACE reads with MiXCR, giving one entry per CDR3 protein. The sample has fewer than 900,000 distinct CDR3 sequences, 45% to 50% seen once. Sequenced input: blood. The source is a woman in her fifties or sixties in good health. Each CDR3 is given with its conserved first and last residue. The D gene is left open where the match is weak. Size is omitted from some rows. Given values are once, few, many or a class for expanded clones.

cdr3_aa | cdr3_nt | d_call | j_call | clone_size | v_call
CASSPPGRNRETQYF | TGTGCCAGCAGCCCCCCGGGCCGCAATAGGGAGACCCAGTACTTC | - | TRBJ2-5 | few | TRBV7-2
CASSLKGFQTQYF | TGTGCCAGCAGCTTGAAGGGTTTTCAGACCCAGTACTTC | - | TRBJ2-5 | - | TRBV13
CASSVAGGDETQYF | TGCGCCAGCAGCGTAGCGGGAGGTGATGAGACCCAGTACTTC | TRBD2 | TRBJ2-5 | - | TRBV5-1
CASSLSSLGGKGAEAFF | TGTGCCAGCAGTTTAAGTTCCTTGGGCGGAAAGGGCGCTGAAGCTTTCTTT | - | TRBJ1-1 | once | TRBV27
CSVRGRENEQYF | TGCAGTGTGAGGGGGCGGGAGAACGAGCAGTACTTC | - | TRBJ2-7 | many | TRBV20-1
CSAAPNRWGAITEAFF | TGCAGTGCTGCCCCCAATCGGTGGGGGGCAATCACTGAAGCTTTCTTT | - | TRBJ1-1 | few | TRBV20-1
CASRSSYEQYF | TGTGCCAGCAGGAGCTCCTACGAGCAGTACTTC | - | TRBJ2-7 | many | TRBV28
CASSEDGREAYEQYF | TGTGCCAGCAGTGAAGATGGGCGGGAGGCCTACGAGCAGTACTTC | TRBD2 | TRBJ2-7 | - | TRBV6-1
CASSPGAKYEQYF | TGTGCCAGCTCGCCTGGGGCGAAATACGAGCAGTACTTC | - | TRBJ2-7 | - | TRBV18
CASSLQGAQIETQYF | TGCGCCAGCAGCCTACAGGGGGCCCAGATTGAGACCCAGTACTTC | TRBD1 | TRBJ2-5 | few | TRBV5-1
CSARAGIGQYF | TGCAGTGCTAGGGCAGGGATAGGGCAGTACTTC | - | TRBJ2-7 | - | TRBV20-1